This passage covers 4 T cell receptor beta chains from one sample sequenced in a study of cytomegalovirus exposure and HLA in healthy donors. The PCR used 60 Vbeta and 13 Jbeta primers. This table comes from immunoSEQ multiplex PCR, and its TCRdb copy is limited to in-frame clones, with some not included. This table holds 35,000 to 55,000 clones, approximately 60% found once. Material: PBMCs. The receptors originated from a human donor in good health.

The gene calls are TRBV5-1 and TRBJ1-6, with 8 positions matching TRBD1. The J segment lost 9 bases and the V segment lost 4 bases, leaving 6 bases of the junction unmatched. There are 14 residues in the CDR3. CDR1 and CDR2 from the germline V gene are SGHRS and YFSETQ. In DNA, the CDR3 is TGCGCCAGCAGCAGGACAGGGTCGGGTTCACCCCTCCACTTT. It is translated as CASSRTGSGSPLHF.

This chain uses TRBV12-2 with TRBJ1-3; the DNA was not used to check the table's D call, TRBD1. TRBV12-2 corresponds to a pseudogene. This CDR3 comprises 21 residues. The CDR3 DNA sequence: TGTGCAAGTCGCTACCAGACTCCGGGACAGAAAATATCTTACTCTGGAAACACCATATATTTT. Translated, it gives CASRYQTPGQKISYSGNTIYF.

Only a few counts were recorded for this clone. The rearrangement links TRBV4-1 to TRBJ2-2, with 13 positions matching TRBD2. Germline V lookup: CDR1 MGHRA, CDR2 YSYEKL. V lost 2 bases, J lost 1 base, and 1 base stayed unmatched. This CDR3 region has 17 residues. Here the CDR3 reads CASSQRTSGGNTGELFF. In DNA, the CDR3 is TGCGCCAGCAGCCAAAGGACTAGCGGGGGGAACACCGGGGAGCTGTTTTTT.

This clone has just a few counts. J is TRBJ1-4 and V is TRBV7-2, with a possible D match to TRBD1 (5 bases). V was trimmed by 5 bases and J by 3 bases, leaving 10 bases between them. This CDR3 contains 14 residues. Germline V gene lookup returns CDR1 SGHTA and CDR2 FQGNSA. This CDR3 reads CASSPTGANEKLFF. The CDR3 DNA follows: TGTGCCAGCAGCCCGACGGGGGCTAATGAAAAACTGTTTTTT.